This entry is about one T cell receptor beta chain. Those who participated ranged in age from roughly 18 to 89 years and resided in some 24 US areas. Allocation to cohorts depended on clinical history reported by the participants. For recovered donors of Cohort 3, there were two negative PCRs, clearance, or symptom resolution. This CDR3 is built from 16 residues. Trimming took off 5 bases at V and 2 bases at J, with 16 bases between the two ends. Germline V gene sequence: CDR1 LGHDT, CDR2 YNNKEL (reference sequence). This record comes from a study of blood T cell repertoires in COVID-19. On the study more broadly: T cells, B-cell-depleted T cells, or PBMCs supplied cDNA or gDNA.

TCRdb's table, derived via immunoSEQ multiplex PCR, lists solely in-frame clones and lacks some. The data hold about 170,000 clones, with 70% to 90% observed a single time. Sequenced material: PBMCs or T cells enriched from blood (not recorded which). This clonotype originated in a woman aged 45-59 years who had recovered from COVID-19. The V call is TRBV3-1 (or the pseudogene TRBV3-2), the J call TRBJ1-5, with a weak D call TRBD1 (6 bases). The CDR3 DNA reads as TGTGCCAGCAGCAGATCGGGGGGGCGCGGCAATCAGCCCCAGCATTTT. Its translation: CASSRSGGRGNQPQHF.